These 25 T cell receptor beta chains share one sample of origin, sequenced in a study of T cell changes during pregnancy in multiple sclerosis (dated by TCRdb to between 2017 and 2020). The library was made by the immunoSEQ multiplex PCR assay. Imported from immuneACCESS, the table was reduced by TCRdb to in-frame sequences with V and J called. These copies leave out some clones; in studies compared against another copy, an unresolved V gene accounts for under half, and the cause of the remainder is not known. The sample table shows 38,000 or so clones, and roughly nine tenths are seen once. The biggest ten clones account for 0.95% to 1.5% of the sample. The sample here was peripheral blood, taken before pregnancy. The origin of the receptors is a female donor with multiple sclerosis, enrolled in a pregnancy study.

The V call is TRBV19, the J call TRBJ2-6, with unresolved D. The CDR3 is 15 amino acids. V lost 0 bases, J lost 0 bases, and 3 bases lay in between. Looked up from germline, CDR1 is LNHDA and CDR2 is SQIVND (reference sequence). The DNA of the CDR3 is TGTGCCAGTAGTATAGACCGCTCTGGGGCCAACGTCCTGACTTTC. Protein product: CASSIDRSGANVLTF.

The chain is built from TRBV4-2 and TRBJ2-7, with 8 bases identical to TRBD2. Per germline, CDR1 LGHNA and CDR2 YNFKEQ. The V and J ends lost 1 base and 4 bases, in that order; junction bases with no gene match: 9. The CDR3 spans 16 residues. The CDR3 protein is CASSQGSGTRVYEQYF. CDR3 DNA: TGTGCCAGCAGCCAAGGCTCCGGGACTAGAGTGTACGAGCAGTACTTC.

This clone showed up just a few times. The chain is built from TRBV6-1 and TRBJ2-7, with 11 bases that match TRBD1. The CDR3 runs to 16 residues. V lost 2 bases to trimming and J lost 5 bases; unmatched junction nucleotides: 8. Germline assignment: CDR1 MNHNS and CDR2 SASEGT. The CDR3 loop reads CASSELSGQGDDEQYF. CDR3 in DNA: TGTGCCAGCAGTGAATTGTCGGGACAGGGGGACGACGAGCAGTACTTC.

The chain carries TRBV7-2 and TRBJ2-1; D may be TRBD2 (6 bases). Trimming pared 5 bases from V and 3 bases from J, leaving 17 bases between. The CDR3 consists of 16 residues. CDR1 is SGHTA, CDR2 FQGNSA, per germline. The CDR3 sequence is CASSLAHSGLYNEQFF. As DNA, the CDR3 is TGTGCCAGCAGCCTGGCTCACAGCGGGCTCTACAATGAGCAGTTCTTC.

The chain combines TRBV11-3 with TRBJ2-1; TRBD2 matches 7 bases. V lost 5 bases, J lost 12 bases, and 10 bases stayed unmatched. The CDR3 covers 13 residues. Germline CDR1 SGHNT, CDR2 YENEEA. Here the CDR3 DNA reads TGTGCCAGCAGCCAAAGTAAGCGGGACGGGCAGTTCTTC. Protein sequence: CASSQSKRDGQFF.

The V call is TRBV10-3, the J call TRBJ1-5; maybe TRBD1 (5 bases). From germline, CDR1 is ENHRY and CDR2 SYGVKD. The CDR3 is 13 amino acids. Trimming shortened V by 5 bases and J by 4 bases, and 9 bases separated the two germline ends. The CDR3: CAISPTENQPQHF. In DNA, the CDR3 is TGTGCCATCAGTCCGACAGAGAATCAGCCCCAGCATTTT.

This clone was counted only a few times. The chain links TRBV6-6 to TRBJ1-1, with TRBD1 as a possible D gene (5 bases). The CDR3 spans 13 residues. The V end was cut by 4 bases, the J end by 4 bases, with 10 bases between. The germline gives CDR1 MNHNY, CDR2 SVGAGI (reference sequence). The DNA of the CDR3 is TGTGCCAGCAGTTCCACGGGGGGCACTGAAGCTTTCTTT. Its translation: CASSSTGGTEAFF.

The rearrangement links TRBV18 to TRBJ1-4; D gene unclear. With 2 bases removed from V and 0 bases from J, the gap between germline ends came to 10 bases. Germline V gives CDR1 KGHSH, CDR2 LQKENI. This CDR3 comprises 16 residues. CDR3: CASSPYLAATNEKLFF. The CDR3 bases are TGTGCCAGCTCACCATATCTTGCGGCAACTAATGAAAAACTGTTTTTT.

This chain links TRBV5-4 with TRBJ2-1, with 9 nucleotides matching TRBD2. The CDR3 consists of 15 residues. With 0 bases clipped from V and 7 bases from J, the junction kept 5 bases outside the gene matches. CDR1 SGHNT and CDR2 YYREEE come from the germline V gene (reference sequence). The CDR3 nucleotides are TGTGCCAGCAGCTTGGCGGGACTAGCTTCAAATGAGCAGTTCTTC. Its translation is CASSLAGLASNEQFF.

This chain uses TRBV7-2 with TRBJ2-7; 11 bases are a match to TRBD2. This CDR3 region has 15 residues. With 5 bases clipped from V and 4 bases from J, the junction kept 7 bases outside the gene matches. Germline values: CDR1 SGHTA, CDR2 FQGNSA. The DNA for the CDR3 is TGTGCCAGCAGCCGCCAACTAGCGGGAGCTTACGAGCAGTACTTC. It specifies CASSRQLAGAYEQYF. The variable domain in full, completed from reference TRBV7-2 and TRBJ2-7, reads GAGVSQSPSNKVTEKGKDVELRCDPISGHTALYWYRQSLGQGLEFLIYFQGNSAPDKSGLPSDRFSAERTGGSVSTLTIQRTQQEDSAVYLCASSRQLAGAYEQYFGPGTRLTVT.

The chain uses TRBV28 and TRBJ1-1; possible D gene TRBD1, 6 bases. Trimming stripped 6 bases from V and 11 bases from J, with 16 bases between. CDR1 is MDHEN, CDR2 SYDVKM, per germline. There are 12 residues in the CDR3. The CDR3 sequence is CASRLTQGRAFF. CDR3 DNA sequence: TGTGCCAGCAGACTAACCCAGGGGCGGGCTTTCTTT.

V and J are TRBV20-1 and TRBJ2-7; tentatively, D is TRBD1 (5 bases). The CDR3 contains 11 residues. V lost 1 base and J 6 bases, leaving 7 bases between the germline ends. Per germline, CDR1 DFQATT and CDR2 SNEGSKA (reference sequence). The CDR3 DNA follows: TGCAGTGCTAGAGCCACAGGCGAGCAGTACTTC. It specifies CSARATGEQYF.

This chain connects TRBV9 to TRBJ2-7; D ambiguous. The CDR3 is made up of 14 amino acids. Trimming left V 0 bases short and J 5 bases short, with 12 bases between. The germline V gene encodes CDR1 SGDLS and CDR2 YYNGEE. CDR3: CASSVAEASHEQYF. The CDR3 bases are TGTGCCAGCAGCGTAGCCGAGGCCAGCCACGAGCAGTACTTC.

The V and J genes are TRBV7-9 and TRBJ2-3; 9 bases align to TRBD1. CDR3 length equals 14 residues. From germline, CDR1 is SEHNR and CDR2 FQNEAQ (reference sequence). Trimming took 5 bases from V and 5 from J; bases not matched to a gene: 5. The CDR3 sequence is CASSGDRERDTQYF. The DNA of the CDR3 is TGTGCCAGCAGCGGGGACAGGGAGCGAGATACGCAGTATTTT.

The chain employs TRBV30 and TRBJ1-5; 7 bases are shared with TRBD1. Germline V lookup: CDR1 GTSNPN, CDR2 SVGIG (reference sequence). The CDR3 contains 14 residues. V trimming: 3 bases; J trimming: 7 bases; junction bases outside the gene matches: 9. The CDR3 DNA sequence: TGTGCCTGGAGCGCCAAACAGGGGACCCAGCCCCAGCATTTT. Translating it yields CAWSAKQGTQPQHF.

The chain is built from TRBV9 and TRBJ2-1; TRBD2 agrees at 12 bases. The CDR3 loop spans 15 amino acids. Trimming took 4 bases from V and 7 from J; bases not matched to a gene: 6. Per germline, CDR1 SGDLS and CDR2 YYNGEE. The CDR3 is CASSPSGRAENEQFF. CDR3 bases: TGTGCCAGCAGCCCTAGCGGGAGGGCCGAGAATGAGCAGTTCTTC.

This chain uses TRBV19 with TRBJ1-1; the D is unclear. V lost 7 bases to trimming and J lost 4 bases, with 19 bases between them. CDR3 length equals 15 residues. Germline V gives CDR1 LNHDA, CDR2 SQIVND (reference sequence). The DNA for the CDR3 is TGTGCCAGTAACGGGCCATCTCCTCGGGGCACTGAAGCTTTCTTT. Translating gives CASNGPSPRGTEAFF.

This sequence joins TRBV5-6 and TRBJ1-3; D unresolved. CDR3 length: 16 residues. Germline loops: CDR1 SGHDT, CDR2 YYEEEE. V was cut by 2 bases and J by 0 bases, with 12 bases left in between. The CDR3 nucleotides read TGTGCCAGCAGCTTAAGAGGACTACTCTCTGGAAACACCATATATTTT. This codes for CASSLRGLLSGNTIYF.

This clone was seen only once. The chain combines TRBV10-3 with TRBJ2-5; perhaps TRBD2 as D (7 bases). Germline V gene lookup returns CDR1 ENHRY and CDR2 SYGVKD. This CDR3 is built from 14 residues. V lost 4 bases to trimming and J lost 4 bases, with 13 bases between them. The CDR3 coding sequence is TGTGCCATCAGTGTTGGGGGGGCGGGAGAGACCCAGTACTTC. Translated, it gives CAISVGGAGETQYF.

The table lists this clone with a count of one. The chain carries TRBV5-4 and TRBJ2-5, with 9 bases fitting TRBD2. V was clipped by 3 bases and J by 4 bases; unmatched bases: 10. CDR1 and CDR2 from the germline V gene are SGHNT and YYREEE (reference sequence). The CDR3 consists of 16 residues. CDR3 coding DNA: TGTGCCAGCAGCTATTATAGCGGGAGAATCGGAGAGACCCAGTACTTC. It specifies CASSYYSGRIGETQYF.

The chain has TRBV18 and TRBJ1-1, with TRBD1 matching 7 bases. Germline V CDR1 and CDR2: KGHSH, LQKENI. The CDR3 has 13 residues. The J segment lost 7 bases and the V segment lost 2 bases, leaving 4 bases of the junction unmatched. CDR3 DNA: TGTGCCAGCTCACCATTGCGGGACAGTGAAGCTTTCTTT. Residues: CASSPLRDSEAFF.

This clone was recorded a few times. V is TRBV10-1 and J is TRBJ2-1; D gene unclear. V lost 3 bases and J lost 7, with 7 bases in between. CDR3 size: 12 residues. CDR1 and CDR2 from the germline V gene are WNHNN and SYGVQD (reference sequence). This CDR3 is CASSDRRNEQFF. The CDR3 nucleotides are TGCGCCAGCAGTGACCGGCGGAATGAGCAGTTCTTC.

The gene calls are TRBV28 and TRBJ2-1, with 10 bases that match TRBD2. CDR1 and CDR2 from the germline V gene are MDHEN and SYDVKM. The V gene end was trimmed by 6 bases and the J gene end by 3 bases; junction bases not matched to a gene: 5. This CDR3 is 15 amino acids long. The CDR3 loop reads CASRGAGGFYNEQFF. DNA for the CDR3: TGTGCCAGCAGGGGAGCGGGAGGGTTCTACAATGAGCAGTTCTTC. Filled out from reference TRBV28 and TRBJ2-1, the complete variable domain reads DVKVTQSSRYLVKRTGEKVFLECVQDMDHENMFWYRQDPGLGLRLIYFSYDVKMKEKGDIPEGYSVSREKKERFSLILESASTNQTSMYLCASRGAGGFYNEQFFGPGTRLTVL.

The chain is built from TRBV6-6 and TRBJ1-1; TRBD1 matches 9 bases. Per germline, CDR1 MNHNY and CDR2 SVGAGI (reference sequence). The CDR3 has 16 residues. V lost 8 bases, J lost 0 bases, and 10 bases stayed unmatched. Here the CDR3 DNA reads TGTGCCAGCCATAGGGGACAGGGAAGGATGAACACTGAAGCTTTCTTT. Encoded protein: CASHRGQGRMNTEAFF.

The chain carries TRBV12-2 and TRBJ2-2; the D segment call TRBD2 is taken from the table without a DNA check. TRBV12-2 is an annotated pseudogene. The CDR3 extends over 20 amino acids. CDR3 DNA: TGTGCAAGTCGCTTAGGTGATTGCGGCGGGAGGACCGTGAACACCGGGGAGCTGTTTTTT. Translated, it gives CASRLGDCGGRTVNTGELFF.